These 28 T cell receptor beta chains were all obtained from the same sample, sequenced in a study of blood T cell repertoires in COVID-19. This table comes from immunoSEQ multiplex PCR, and its TCRdb copy is limited to in-frame clones, with some not included. Of over 200,000 clones listed, about nine tenths are singletons. Sequencing used peripheral blood. The receptors here all came from a man in his thirties or forties who had recovered from COVID-19.

The chain joins TRBV6-2 or TRBV6-3 to TRBJ2-7; D not certain. CDR3 size: 13 residues. The germline gives CDR1 MNHEY, CDR2 SVGEGT. V lost 6 bases and J lost 3, with 12 bases in between. The CDR3 DNA is TGTGCCAGCAGCCGACTCCATAACTACGAGCAGTACTTC. Translating gives CASSRLHNYEQYF.

The rearrangement joins TRBV11-3 to TRBJ2-2; D is undetermined. Trimming removed 5 bases from V and 5 bases from J, with 9 bases in between. Germline loops: CDR1 SGHNT, CDR2 YENEEA. CDR3 length: 13 residues. CDR3 loop: CASSPTHTGELFF. The DNA of the CDR3 is TGTGCCAGCAGCCCAACTCATACCGGGGAGCTGTTTTTT.

There are a few counts of this clone. V usage is TRBV7-9 and J usage is TRBJ1-6, with D perhaps TRBD1 (5 bases). Trimming removed 6 bases at V and 8 bases at J, with 8 bases between. The germline V gene has CDR1 SEHNR and CDR2 FQNEAQ (reference sequence). The CDR3 totals 12 residues. CDR3 amino acids: CASREGDSPLHF. CDR3 coding DNA: TGTGCCAGCAGGGAAGGGGATTCACCCCTCCACTTT.

This sequence joins TRBV5-1 and TRBJ1-2; 7 positions agree with TRBD1. After removal of 4 bases from V and 6 bases from J, the junction contained 12 bases not matched to a gene. CDR3 length equals 15 residues. The germline V gene has CDR1 SGHRS and CDR2 YFSETQ. Here the CDR3 reads CASSPDRERGHGYTF. DNA for the CDR3: TGCGCCAGCAGCCCCGACAGGGAACGGGGGCATGGCTACACCTTC.

The genes are TRBV28 and TRBJ2-1, with a weak D call TRBD2 (6 bases). This CDR3 has 14 residues. The V gene lost 2 bases and the J gene lost 8 bases, with 13 bases spanning the gap. CDR1 is MDHEN and CDR2 is SYDVKM in the germline V gene. The CDR3 is CASSLGGGWDEQFF. Here the CDR3 DNA reads TGTGCCAGCAGTTTAGGGGGAGGCTGGGATGAGCAGTTCTTC. Using reference TRBV28 and TRBJ2-1 for the parts outside the CDR3, the full variable domain is DVKVTQSSRYLVKRTGEKVFLECVQDMDHENMFWYRQDPGLGLRLIYFSYDVKMKEKGDIPEGYSVSREKKERFSLILESASTNQTSMYLCASSLGGGWDEQFFGPGTRLTVL.

The rearrangement links TRBV10-1 to TRBJ2-2; D is perhaps TRBD1 (6 bases). There are 14 residues in the CDR3. V lost 6 bases and J 1 base, leaving 9 bases between the germline ends. Germline CDR1 is WNHNN and CDR2 is SYGVQD (reference sequence). As DNA, the CDR3 is TGCGCCAGCAGAACGGACAGGAACACCGGGGAGCTGTTTTTT. Encoded protein: CASRTDRNTGELFF.

The CDR3 region has the DNA TGTGCCAGCAGTCCGCTGGAGGGGGCGAAGAATGAGCAGTTCTTC. Translated, it gives CASSPLEGAKNEQFF. This chain joins TRBV27 and TRBJ2-1, with a possible D match to TRBD1 (7 bases). CDR1 is MNHEY and CDR2 is SMNVEV in the germline V gene (reference sequence). Trimming took off 5 bases at V and 7 bases at J, with 18 bases between the two ends. CDR3 length: 15 amino acids.

This clone was seen a single time. The gene calls are TRBV7-6 and TRBJ2-7, with D tentatively TRBD2 (5 bases). V dropped 0 bases and J dropped 5 bases, with 14 bases sitting between them. The CDR3 covers 15 residues. The germline V gene encodes CDR1 SGHVS and CDR2 FNYEAQ. CDR3 sequence: CASSLAIGGRDEQYF. As DNA, the CDR3 is TGTGCCAGCAGCTTAGCGATAGGAGGCCGCGACGAGCAGTACTTC.

The chain couples TRBV7-2 to TRBJ2-1; the D gene is possibly TRBD2 (6 bases). The CDR3 spans 11 residues. Germline lookup yields CDR1 SGHTA and CDR2 FQGNSA. Trimming cost V 5 bases and J 10 bases, with 9 bases left between them. The CDR3 is CASSTRGEQFF. Here the CDR3 DNA reads TGTGCCAGCAGCACCCGGGGGGAGCAGTTCTTC.

This clone has more than one count but fewer than ten. The J gene is TRBJ1-2, the V gene TRBV19; D gene ambiguous. The CDR3 totals 13 residues. V lost 1 base and J 8 bases, leaving 11 bases between the germline ends. CDR1 LNHDA and CDR2 SQIVND come from the germline V gene (reference sequence). For the CDR3, the DNA is TGTGCCAGTAGTATAGGGAGGGAGTCCGGCTACACCTTC. Translation: CASSIGRESGYTF.

The genes are TRBV3-1 (or the pseudogene TRBV3-2) and TRBJ2-3, with D hard to call. This CDR3 has 13 amino acids. Trimming cost V 4 bases and J 6 bases, with 11 bases left between them. The germline CDR1 and CDR2 sequences are LGHDT and YNNKEL (reference sequence). In DNA form, the CDR3 reads TGTGCCAGCAGCCCACCCGCGTCGGATACGCAGTATTTT. It encodes CASSPPASDTQYF.

The genes are TRBV7-2 and TRBJ2-2; 7 bases are shared with TRBD1. V lost 5 bases to trimming and J lost 2 bases; unmatched junction nucleotides: 5. This CDR3 region has 15 residues. Germline V lookup: CDR1 SGHTA, CDR2 FQGNSA. CDR3: CASSPTGINTGELFF. The CDR3 DNA is TGTGCCAGCAGCCCGACAGGGATTAACACCGGGGAGCTGTTTTTT.

The rearrangement joins TRBV2 to TRBJ2-5; 10 bases line up with TRBD2. Trimming at V came to 4 bases and at J to 5 bases, leaving 13 bases not matched to a gene. The germline CDR1 and CDR2 sequences are SNHLY and FYNNEI. This CDR3 is 17 amino acids long. CDR3 sequence: CASSGASGGSEGETQYF. In DNA, the CDR3 is TGTGCCAGCAGTGGAGCTAGCGGGGGATCCGAAGGGGAGACCCAGTACTTC.

The chain uses TRBV10-1 and TRBJ2-1, with 9 bases aligning to TRBD1. V was clipped by 4 bases and J by 12 bases; unmatched bases: 10. This CDR3 region has 14 residues. From germline, CDR1 is WNHNN and CDR2 SYGVQD (reference sequence). In DNA, the CDR3 is TGCGCCAGCAGTGTGACAGGGGGGGCTACTAGGCAGTTCTTC. Translated, it gives CASSVTGGATRQFF.

The chain recombines TRBV27 with TRBJ1-1; no clear D gene. This CDR3 is 13 amino acids long. Trimming took 5 bases from V and 1 from J, leaving 8 bases between them. The germline V gene has CDR1 MNHEY and CDR2 SMNVEV (reference sequence). The CDR3 sequence: CASSPWRNTEAFF. The CDR3 DNA follows: TGTGCCAGCAGTCCTTGGAGGAACACTGAAGCTTTCTTT.

V gene TRBV7-2 combines with J gene TRBJ2-3, with no clear D. In germline, CDR1 is SGHTA, CDR2 FQGNSA. Trimming removed 4 bases at V and 5 bases at J, with 16 bases between. CDR3 length: 15 amino acids. CDR3 coding DNA: TGTGCCAGCAGCTCCCATCCCCAGCGCGGAGATACGCAGTATTTT. This gives the protein CASSSHPQRGDTQYF.

The chain employs TRBV7-9 and TRBJ1-6; D might be TRBD1 (5 bases). This CDR3 region has 15 residues. Germline V CDR1 and CDR2: SEHNR, FQNEAQ (reference sequence). The ends were cut back, 5 bases at V and 8 bases at J, with 16 bases in the middle. The CDR3 loop is CASSRTRLDHSPLHF. For the CDR3, the DNA is TGTGCCAGCAGCCGGACACGACTTGACCATTCACCCCTCCACTTT.

The chain carries TRBV5-6 and TRBJ2-2; D may be TRBD2 (5 bases). V was pared by 1 base and J by 5 bases, with 15 bases between. CDR1 is SGHDT and CDR2 is YYEEEE in the germline V gene. The CDR3 is 16 amino acids. CDR3 coding DNA: TGTGCCAGCAGCTTGCAACGAGGGAGTGGGACCGGGGAGCTGTTTTTT. Protein sequence: CASSLQRGSGTGELFF.

This rearrangement joins TRBV7-8 to TRBJ2-6, with D perhaps TRBD1 (6 bases). Trimming shortened V by 5 bases and J by 5 bases, and 13 bases separated the two germline ends. The germline CDR1 and CDR2 sequences are SGHVS and FQNEAQ. The CDR3 has 15 amino acids. CDR3 sequence reads: CASSPGGGRANVLTF. The CDR3 DNA reads as TGTGCCAGCAGCCCCGGTGGGGGCAGGGCCAACGTCCTGACTTTC.

This chain connects TRBV10-3 to TRBJ1-6; no definite D call. Trimming stripped 7 bases from V and 7 bases from J, with 8 bases between. The CDR3 is made up of 12 amino acids. Germline V CDR1 and CDR2: ENHRY, SYGVKD. The CDR3 bases are TGTGCCATCAAGTCGGTGAATTCACCCCTCCACTTT. This codes for CAIKSVNSPLHF.

The chain is built from TRBV5-1 and TRBJ2-7, with TRBD2 as a possible D gene (5 bases). Germline V gene sequence: CDR1 SGHRS, CDR2 YFSETQ. V lost 2 bases to trimming and J lost 4 bases, with 10 bases between them. This CDR3 contains 13 residues. The CDR3 bases are TGCGCCAGCAGCTTTGCCGGACTTTACGAGCAGTACTTC. Amino acid sequence: CASSFAGLYEQYF.

In this sample, this clone turned up a few times. J is TRBJ1-1 and V is TRBV6-5, with no clear D. The V gene's germline CDR1 is MNHEY and CDR2 SVGAGI. The CDR3 sequence is 13 residues long. CDR3: CAAGVRGTPEAFF. In DNA form, the CDR3 reads TGTGCTGCAGGAGTTCGGGGAACCCCTGAAGCTTTCTTT.

The chain recombines TRBV13 with TRBJ2-7, with 8 bases lining up with TRBD1. Germline assignment: CDR1 PRHDT and CDR2 FYEKMQ (reference sequence). CDR3 size: 14 residues. V lost 6 bases and J lost 7; bases outside the gene matches: 11. The CDR3 DNA is TGTGCCAGCAGTTCGTTGGGACAGGAAGAGGAGCAGTACTTC. This translates into CASSSLGQEEEQYF.

This sequence joins TRBV7-2 and TRBJ1-1; D possibly corresponds to TRBD1 (6 bases). This CDR3 is 15 amino acids long. Germline CDR1 SGHTA, CDR2 FQGNSA. Between the trimmed V and J ends, which lost 1 base and 4 bases, there was a span of 13 bases. CDR3 protein: CASSLVWGQSTEAFF. The CDR3 coding sequence is TGTGCCAGCAGCTTAGTGTGGGGGCAGAGCACTGAAGCTTTCTTT.

V is TRBV5-6 and J is TRBJ1-1; D gene uncertain. The V gene lost 1 base and the J gene lost 1 base, with 14 bases spanning the gap. CDR3 size: 16 residues. Germline assignment: CDR1 SGHDT and CDR2 YYEEEE. The CDR3 nucleotides read TGTGCCAGCAGCTTGCTCCCAGAGGCTTCGAACACTGAAGCTTTCTTT. Protein sequence: CASSLLPEASNTEAFF.

The sample holds many counts of this clone. The V gene is TRBV18, the J gene TRBJ2-1, with D tentatively TRBD2 (6 bases). The V gene's germline CDR1 is KGHSH and CDR2 LQKENI. The CDR3 is made up of 16 amino acids. The V gene lost 10 bases and the J gene lost 0 bases, with 19 bases spanning the gap. This chain's CDR3 is CATVADRGSSYNEQFF. CDR3 nucleotide sequence: TGTGCCACCGTCGCGGACCGGGGGAGCTCCTACAATGAGCAGTTCTTC.

CDR3 DNA sequence: TGCGCCAGCAGCTTGAATCAATACACTGAAGCTTTCTTT. Translating gives CASSLNQYTEAFF. The chain joins TRBV5-1 to TRBJ1-1; unclear D gene. V gave up 1 base and J gave up 3 bases, with 7 bases separating them. From germline, CDR1 is SGHRS and CDR2 YFSETQ. The CDR3 runs 13 residues.

The chain recombines TRBV5-1 with TRBJ1-1; 7 bases are a match to TRBD1. V lost 5 bases and J lost 4; bases outside the gene matches: 5. The CDR3 consists of 13 residues. The V gene's germline CDR1 is SGHRS and CDR2 YFSETQ. The CDR3 loop reads CASRPGGGTEAFF. CDR3 DNA sequence: TGCGCCAGCAGACCAGGGGGTGGCACTGAAGCTTTCTTT.